These 20 T cell receptor beta chains originate from one sample sequenced in a study of CD8 T cells in Susac syndrome. RNA in amounts of roughly 0.5 to 1 ug was reverse transcribed with random hexamers. In TCRdb, the immunoSEQ multiplex PCR reads were re-called with MiXCR into one record per CDR3 protein. This table holds about 180,000 distinct CDR3 sequences, roughly 94% found once. The sequencing input was CD4+ T cells from PBMCs. These receptors came from a human donor with Susac syndrome.

The chain recombines TRBV9 with TRBJ2-3; no firm D call. Trimming shortened V by 0 bases and J by 0 bases, and 11 bases separated the two germline ends. The CDR3 contains 16 residues. CDR1 is SGDLS and CDR2 is YYNGEE in the germline V gene. CDR3 sequence reads: CASSVEATLSTDTQYF. The CDR3 bases are TGTGCCAGCAGCGTAGAGGCTACCTTAAGCACAGATACGCAGTATTTT.

For this clonotype: Its ends do not fully match the called genes, so a read error is possible. The CDR3: CSARGDPVRVEAFF. The DNA of the CDR3 is TGCAGTGCAAGAGGTGACCCCGTAAGAGTTGAAGCTTTCTTT. The chain carries TRBV20-1 and TRBJ1-1; no definite D call. The germline CDR1 and CDR2 sequences are DFQATT and SNEGSKA (reference sequence). The CDR3 consists of 14 residues.

The chain couples TRBV9 to TRBJ2-7; D is undetermined. The V end was cut by 4 bases, the J end by 2 bases, with 13 bases between. Germline CDR1 SGDLS, CDR2 YYNGEE. The CDR3 sequence is 14 residues long. CDR3 DNA: TGTGCCAGCAGCATGACTTCGCTCCCCTACGAGCAGTACTTC. This codes for CASSMTSLPYEQYF. The variable domain in full, completed from reference TRBV9 and TRBJ2-7, reads DSGVTQTPKHLITATGQRVTLRCSPRSGDLSVYWYQQSLDQGLQFLIQYYNGEERAKGNILERFSAQQFPDLHSELNLSSLELGDSALYFCASSMTSLPYEQYFGPGTRLTVT.

J is TRBJ2-7 and V is TRBV2; D is perhaps TRBD1 (6 bases). V was pared by 8 bases and J by 2 bases, with 13 bases between. Germline loops: CDR1 SNHLY, CDR2 FYNNEI. The CDR3 runs to 13 residues. CDR3 DNA: TGTGCCAGCGCCGAGAAGGGGGCCTACGAGCAGTACTTC. Amino acid sequence: CASAEKGAYEQYF.

The chain has TRBV6-5 and TRBJ2-5, with D hard to call. This CDR3 spans 15 amino acids. Looked up from germline, CDR1 is MNHEY and CDR2 is SVGAGI. Trimming cost V 2 bases and J 9 bases, with 19 bases left between them. Here the CDR3 DNA reads TGTGCCAGCAGTTACACCGGGTCTCCTAATGGGGCCCAGTACTTC. It yields the protein CASSYTGSPNGAQYF.

This chain joins TRBV4-2 and TRBJ2-1, with TRBD2 identical over 11 bases. Trimming took 4 bases from V and 9 from J; bases not matched to a gene: 14. There are 17 residues in the CDR3. The germline V gene encodes CDR1 LGHNA and CDR2 YNFKEQ. The CDR3 reads CASSLIKLSGGASEQFF. For the CDR3, the DNA is TGTGCCAGCAGCCTGATTAAACTTAGCGGGGGGGCTAGTGAGCAGTTCTTC.

This chain links TRBV3-1 with TRBJ2-5; 7 bases are a match to TRBD2. The CDR3 has 12 residues. Germline trimming cut 0 bases from V and 12 bases from J; bases unmatched to any gene: 4. Germline V lookup: CDR1 LGHDT, CDR2 YNNKEL (reference sequence). CDR3 in DNA: TGTGCCAGCAGCCAAGACCGGACTAGGGAGTACTTC. It translates to CASSQDRTREYF.

The gene calls are TRBV7-9 and TRBJ2-3; no firm D call. The V gene lost 0 bases and the J gene lost 8 bases, with 9 bases spanning the gap. The CDR3 is 13 residues long. Germline CDR1 and CDR2: SEHNR and FQNEAQ (reference sequence). The CDR3 protein is CASSLAEAGTQYF. CDR3 DNA sequence: TGTGCCAGCAGCTTAGCCGAGGCTGGTACGCAGTATTTT.

This clonotype was counted between two and nine times. The rearrangement links TRBV5-4 to TRBJ2-6, with 7 nucleotides matching TRBD1. V dropped 1 base and J dropped 2; count of bases not matched to a gene: 0. Germline V CDR1 and CDR2: SGHNT, YYREEE (reference sequence). CDR3 size: 15 residues. Here the CDR3 DNA reads TGTGCCAGCAGCTTGACAGGGGCTGGGGCCAACGTCCTGACTTTC. Amino acid sequence: CASSLTGAGANVLTF. Full variable domain (remainder filled in from reference TRBV5-4 and TRBJ2-6): ETGVTQSPTHLIKTRGQQVTLRCSSQSGHNTVSWYQQALGQGPQFIFQYYREEENGRGNFPPRFSGLQFPNYSSELNVNALELDDSALYLCASSLTGAGANVLTFGAGSRLTVL.

This clonotype was found a few times. V usage is TRBV11-2 and J usage is TRBJ2-3, with a possible D match to TRBD1 (6 bases). V lost 0 bases and J lost 2, with 9 bases in between. Germline CDR1 is SGHAT and CDR2 is FQNNGV. The CDR3 has 15 amino acids. The CDR3 nucleotides are TGTGCCAGCAGCTTAGAGTGGACAGACACAGATACGCAGTATTTT. Its protein product is CASSLEWTDTDTQYF. The full variable domain, with the rest looked up from reference TRBV11-2 and TRBJ2-3, is EAGVAQSPRYKIIEKRQSVAFWCNPISGHATLYWYQQILGQGPKLLIQFQNNGVVDDSQLPKDRFSAERLKGVDSTLKIQPAKLEDSAVYLCASSLEWTDTDTQYFGPGTRLTVL.

The chain combines TRBV3-1 with TRBJ2-1, with 9 bases that match TRBD1. The germline V gene has CDR1 LGHDT and CDR2 YNNKEL (reference sequence). V shed 2 bases, J shed 4 bases, and the junction held 6 bases outside the gene matches. The CDR3 totals 16 residues. Here the CDR3 reads CASSQTQGARYNEQFF. CDR3 nucleotide sequence: TGTGCCAGCAGCCAAACACAGGGGGCGCGATACAATGAGCAGTTCTTC.

This clonotype was seen only a few times. The chain's CDR3 is CASSGLGQANYNEQFF. The DNA for the CDR3 is TGTGCCAGCAGCGGCTTGGGGCAGGCCAATTACAATGAGCAGTTCTTC. V gene TRBV6-1 combines with J gene TRBJ2-1; possible D gene TRBD1, 5 bases. Trimming stripped 6 bases from V and 4 bases from J, with 19 bases between. Germline V gene lookup returns CDR1 MNHNS and CDR2 SASEGT. The CDR3 totals 16 residues.

This chain uses TRBV20-1 with TRBJ2-2, with 10 positions matching TRBD2. CDR1 DFQATT and CDR2 SNEGSKA come from the germline V gene (reference sequence). The CDR3 loop spans 15 amino acids. Trimming took 0 bases from V and 6 from J; bases not matched to a gene: 4. CDR3 in DNA: TGCAGTGCTAGAGATCAAAGCGGGGGGGCCGGGGAGCTGTTTTTT. Encoded protein: CSARDQSGGAGELFF.

V is TRBV9 and J is TRBJ1-5, with D unresolved. V lost 4 bases and J lost 4, with 15 bases in between. Looked up from germline, CDR1 is SGDLS and CDR2 is YYNGEE. The CDR3 sequence is 15 residues long. CDR3 in amino acids: CASSTTPNGNQPQHF. CDR3 nucleotide sequence: TGTGCCAGCAGCACGACACCGAATGGAAATCAGCCCCAGCATTTT.

About this clonotype itself: The CDR3 does not end in the conserved phenylalanine or tryptophan, so this is likely a read error. The chain couples TRBV11-2 to TRBJ1-1; D gene unclear. Germline V gives CDR1 SGHAT, CDR2 FQNNGV. This CDR3 has 14 residues. Trimming shortened V by 0 bases and J by 1 base, and 6 bases separated the two germline ends. The CDR3 loop is CASSLDGPNTEAFL. The CDR3 nucleotides read TGTGCCAGCAGCTTAGATGGCCCGAACACTGAAGCTTTCCTT.

This sequence joins TRBV5-4 and TRBJ2-1; D gene uncertain. This CDR3 region has 13 residues. Per germline, CDR1 SGHNT and CDR2 YYREEE (reference sequence). V lost 3 bases and J 7 bases, leaving 11 bases between the germline ends. The DNA of the CDR3 is TGTGCCAGCAGCTGGAATAGAGAGAATGAGCAGTTCTTC. Its protein product is CASSWNRENEQFF.

The chain recombines TRBV6-2 or TRBV6-3 with TRBJ2-2, with D perhaps TRBD1 or TRBD2 (5 bases each). The CDR3 extends over 13 amino acids. V was clipped by 8 bases and J by 3 bases, with 10 bases between them. Germline assignment: CDR1 MNHEY and CDR2 SVGEGT. The DNA of the CDR3 is TGTGCCAGCGGCAGAGGGGACACCGGGGAGCTGTTTTTT. Its translation: CASGRGDTGELFF.

V usage is TRBV9 and J usage is TRBJ2-7, with 7 nucleotides matching TRBD2. CDR3 length: 13 amino acids. The junction had 4 bases not matched to a gene; V was cut back by 4 bases and J by 3 bases. CDR1 SGDLS and CDR2 YYNGEE come from the germline V gene. Here the CDR3 DNA reads TGTGCCAGCAGCCGGACTAGGGACTACGAGCAGTACTTC. It specifies CASSRTRDYEQYF.

The table lists this clonotype with a count of one. Compared with germline, one end of the junction differs, possibly owing to a read error. The rearrangement joins TRBV7-7 to TRBJ2-1, with D hard to call. Germline V gives CDR1 SSHAT, CDR2 FNYEAQ (reference sequence). The CDR3 covers 13 residues. The chain's CDR3 is CASSFGELSEQFF. The CDR3 DNA is TGTGCTAGCAGCTTCGGTGAGCTTAGTGAGCAGTTCTTC.

The chain couples TRBV18 to TRBJ2-7; the match to TRBD1 covers 7 bases. The CDR3 runs to 14 residues. Germline lookup yields CDR1 KGHSH and CDR2 LQKENI. The trim removed 2 bases at V and 2 bases at J, leaving 3 bases unmatched. The CDR3 DNA follows: TGTGCCAGCTCACCAGAGACAGGGCCCTACGAGCAGTACTTC. It codes for CASSPETGPYEQYF. The full variable domain, in which reference TRBV18 and TRBJ2-7 provide the parts outside the CDR3, is NAGVMQNPRHLVRRRGQEARLRCSPMKGHSHVYWYRQLPEEGLKFMVYLQKENIIDESGMPKERFSAEFPKEGPSILRIQQVVRGDSAAYFCASSPETGPYEQYFGPGTRLTVT.